This section outlines one TCR beta chain sequence together with its context. Authors' methods: Estimates of nucleated cell counts were drawn from the amplification of reference gene primers. Measured with immunoSEQ multiplex PCR; TCRdb has only the in-frame clones, and not every one. The DNA gave D and trimming, while V, J and clone size come from that table. The sample lists about 200,000 clones, 70% to 90% occurring once. The data were obtained in a study of blood T cell repertoires in COVID-19. Study-level background: PBMCs, B-cell-depleted T cells, or T cells provided the cDNA or gDNA that made up the material.

V gave up 1 base and J gave up 4 bases, with 15 bases separating them. The CDR3 extends over 16 amino acids. The germline V gene has CDR1 LGHDT and CDR2 YNNKEL (reference sequence). Sequenced: peripheral blood. This clonotype was obtained from a woman of 80 years or more with acute or convalescent COVID-19. The rearrangement uses TRBV3-1 (or the pseudogene TRBV3-2) and TRBJ2-3; a possible D gene is TRBD2 (6 bases). The CDR3: CASSQGSRGSPDTQYF. CDR3 nucleotide sequence: TGTGCCAGCAGCCAAGGGTCGCGGGGATCCCCAGATACGCAGTATTTT.